The 3 T cell receptor beta chains reported below all come from one sample, sequenced in a study of blood T cell repertoires in COVID-19. TCRdb keeps only in-frame clones here, not all; method: immunoSEQ multiplex PCR. Of under 150,000 clones listed, approximately 83% are singletons. Sequencing was done on a sample of peripheral blood. All receptors derive from a woman aged 55-75 years with COVID-19, enrolled during active disease.

V usage is TRBV7-9 and J usage is TRBJ2-1; 14 bases are shared with TRBD2. Germline CDR1 reads SEHNR; CDR2 reads FQNEAQ (reference sequence). The CDR3 totals 16 residues. V dropped 5 bases and J dropped 9; count of bases not matched to a gene: 9. In DNA, the CDR3 is TGTGCCAGCAGCCCGCGACTAGCGGGGGGGCCATCTGAGCAGTTCTTC. Translating it yields CASSPRLAGGPSEQFF.

The chain is built from TRBV19 and TRBJ2-1; 7 bases map to TRBD1. J was trimmed by 2 bases and V by 6 bases; bases with no gene match: 7. The CDR3 covers 15 residues. The germline gives CDR1 LNHDA, CDR2 SQIVND (reference sequence). CDR3 sequence: CASSPGTAPYNEQFF. DNA for the CDR3: TGTGCCAGTAGCCCCGGGACAGCTCCCTACAATGAGCAGTTCTTC.

The chain uses TRBV6-5 and TRBJ1-6; maybe TRBD1 (5 bases). Germline V gene lookup returns CDR1 MNHEY and CDR2 SVGAGI. The CDR3 covers 15 residues. With 0 bases removed from V and 7 bases from J, the gap between germline ends came to 10 bases. The CDR3 nucleotides are TGTGCCAGCAGTTACTCGAGGGAGGGGAATTCACCCCTCCACTTT. Protein product: CASSYSREGNSPLHF.